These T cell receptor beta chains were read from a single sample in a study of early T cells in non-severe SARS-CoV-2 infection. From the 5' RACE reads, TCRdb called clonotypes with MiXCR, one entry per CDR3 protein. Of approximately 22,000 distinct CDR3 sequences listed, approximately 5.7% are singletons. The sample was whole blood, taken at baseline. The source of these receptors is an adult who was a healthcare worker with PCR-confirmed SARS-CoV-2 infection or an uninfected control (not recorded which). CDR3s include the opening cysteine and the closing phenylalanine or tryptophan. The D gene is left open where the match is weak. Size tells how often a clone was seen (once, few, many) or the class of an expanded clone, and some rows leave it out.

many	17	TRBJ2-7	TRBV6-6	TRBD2	CASSHTGTSGGSYEQYF	TGTGCCAGCAGCCATACGGGGACTAGCGGGGGTTCCTACGAGCAGTACTTC
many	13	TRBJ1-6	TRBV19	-	CASSPGQGGPLHF	TGTGCCAGTAGCCCTGGGCAAGGTGGGCCCCTCCACTTT
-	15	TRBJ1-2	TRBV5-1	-	CASSGTGTASGGYTF	TGCGCCAGCAGCGGAACCGGGACCGCCTCTGGTGGCTACACCTTC
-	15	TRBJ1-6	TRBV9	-	CASSVGVGYNSPLHF	TGTGCCAGCAGCGTCGGGGTTGGGTACAATTCACCCCTCCACTTT
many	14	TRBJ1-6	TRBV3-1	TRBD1	CASSHTGANSPLHF	TGTGCCAGCAGCCATACAGGGGCGAATTCACCCCTCCACTTT
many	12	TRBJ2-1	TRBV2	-	CASSKEQNEQFF	TGTGCCAGCAGTAAAGAACAGAATGAGCAGTTCTTC
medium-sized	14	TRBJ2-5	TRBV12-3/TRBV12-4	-	CASRMEGSQETQYF	TGTGCCAGCAGGATGGAGGGCAGTCAAGAGACCCAGTACTTC
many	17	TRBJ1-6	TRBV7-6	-	CASSLLGGPRFLSPLHF	TGTGCCAGCAGCTTATTGGGGGGACCCCGATTTCTGTCACCCCTCCACTTT
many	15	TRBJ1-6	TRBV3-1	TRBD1	CASSPATGDNSPLHF	TGTGCCAGCAGCCCGGCGACAGGGGACAATTCACCCCTCCACTTT
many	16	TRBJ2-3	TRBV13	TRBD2	CASSSAGGAVTDTQYF	TGTGCCAGCAGCTCCGCGGGGGGGGCCGTTACAGATACGCAGTATTTT
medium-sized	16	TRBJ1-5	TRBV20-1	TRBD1	CSAIPATGQENQPQHF	TGCAGTGCTATACCAGCGACCGGACAGGAAAATCAGCCCCAGCATTTT
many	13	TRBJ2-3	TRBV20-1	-	CSARDPPGDTQYF	TGCAGTGCTAGAGATCCCCCCGGAGATACGCAGTATTTT
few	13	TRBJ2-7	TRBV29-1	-	CSVELSSSYEQYF	TGCAGCGTTGAGCTCTCAAGCTCCTACGAGCAGTACTTC
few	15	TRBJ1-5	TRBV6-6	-	CASSYHSGDNQPQHF	TGTGCCAGCAGTTACCATTCGGGGGACAATCAGCCCCAGCATTTT
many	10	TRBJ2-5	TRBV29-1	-	CSVEVETQYF	TGCAGCGTTGAGGTTGAGACCCAGTACTTC
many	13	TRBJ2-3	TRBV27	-	CASAQASTDTQYF	TGTGCCAGCGCACAGGCTAGCACAGATACGCAGTATTTT
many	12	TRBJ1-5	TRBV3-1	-	CASSASNHPQHF	TGTGCCAGCAGCGCAAGCAATCACCCCCAGCATTTT
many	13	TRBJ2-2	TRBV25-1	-	CASSDLITGELFF	TGTGCCAGCAGTGATTTGATCACCGGGGAGCTGTTTTTT
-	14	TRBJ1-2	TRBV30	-	CAWRLTGYNYGYTF	TGTGCCTGGCGCCTAACAGGGTATAACTATGGCTACACCTTC
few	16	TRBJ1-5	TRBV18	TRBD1	CASSATTGGTNQPQHF	TGTGCCAGCTCAGCGACAACAGGGGGCACTAATCAGCCCCAGCATTTT
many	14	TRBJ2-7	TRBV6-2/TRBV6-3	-	CASSYSEGPYEQYF	TGTGCCAGCAGTTACTCGGAGGGCCCCTACGAGCAGTACTTC
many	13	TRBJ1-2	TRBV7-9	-	CASGDLGNYGYTF	TGTGCCAGCGGGGATTTAGGGAACTATGGCTACACCTTC
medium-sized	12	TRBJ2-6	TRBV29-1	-	CSVGLGANVLTF	TGCAGCGTAGGATTGGGAGCCAACGTCCTGACTTTC
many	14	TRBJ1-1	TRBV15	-	CATSRDRGGSEAFF	TGTGCCACCAGCAGAGATCGTGGGGGGAGCGAAGCTTTCTTT
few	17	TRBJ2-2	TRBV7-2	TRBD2	CASSLGTSGFNTGELFF	TGTGCCAGCAGCCTCGGGACTAGCGGATTTAACACCGGGGAGCTGTTTTTT
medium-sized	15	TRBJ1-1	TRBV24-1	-	CATSDSQGRGTEAFF	TGTGCCACCAGTGATTCACAGGGAAGGGGCACTGAAGCTTTCTTT
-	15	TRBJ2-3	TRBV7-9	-	CASSFWGIYTDTQYF	TGTGCCAGCAGCTTCTGGGGTATCTACACAGATACGCAGTATTTT
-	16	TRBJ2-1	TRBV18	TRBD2	CASSPPGLAGYNEQFF	TGTGCCAGCTCACCACCGGGACTAGCGGGATACAATGAGCAGTTCTTC
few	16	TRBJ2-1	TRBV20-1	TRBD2	CSARDFASGGYNEQFF	TGCAGTGCTAGAGATTTTGCTAGCGGGGGGTACAATGAGCAGTTCTTC
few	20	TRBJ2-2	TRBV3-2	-	CASSQEGEHHIFRNTGELFF	TGTGCCAGCAGCCAAGAGGGGGAACACCACATATTCCGAAACACCGGGGAGCTGTTTTTT
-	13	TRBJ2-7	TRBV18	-	CASSPLDSYEQYF	TGCGCCAGCTCACCACTAGACAGCTACGAGCAGTACTTC
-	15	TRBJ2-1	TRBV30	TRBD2	CAWSPGLAGENEQFF	TGTGCCTGGAGCCCGGGACTAGCGGGAGAAAATGAGCAGTTCTTC
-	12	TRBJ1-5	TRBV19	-	CASRISTQPQHF	TGTGCCAGTAGAATCTCAACTCAGCCCCAGCATTTT
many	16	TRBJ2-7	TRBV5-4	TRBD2	CASSNTQRGGHYEQYF	TGTGCCAGCAGCAATACCCAGCGGGGGGGCCACTACGAGCAGTACTTC
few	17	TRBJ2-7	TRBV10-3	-	CAISQIQGTLGGYEQYF	TGTGCCATCAGCCAGATACAGGGAACTCTAGGGGGCTACGAGCAGTACTTC
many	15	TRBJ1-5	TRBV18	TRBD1	CASSRTGGGNQPQHF	TGTGCCAGCTCACGGACAGGGGGAGGCAATCAGCCCCAGCATTTT
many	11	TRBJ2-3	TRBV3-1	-	CASRQGDTQYF	TGTGCCAGCAGGCAGGGAGATACGCAGTATTTT
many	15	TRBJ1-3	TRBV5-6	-	CASSLDVTTGNTIYF	TGTGCCAGCAGCTTGGATGTGACAACTGGAAACACCATATATTTT
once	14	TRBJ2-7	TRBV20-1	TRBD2	CSARAPSGTAEQYF	TGCAGTGCTAGGGCCCCTAGCGGTACGGCCGAGCAGTACTTC
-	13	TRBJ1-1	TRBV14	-	CASSQGLGTEAFF	TGTGCCAGCAGCCAAGGGTTGGGCACTGAAGCTTTCTTT
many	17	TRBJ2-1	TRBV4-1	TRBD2	CASSQYGLAGGPSEQFF	TGCGCCAGCAGCCAGTACGGACTAGCGGGGGGGCCCAGTGAGCAGTTCTTC